This entry concerns a single T cell receptor beta chain. Its recognized antigen is unknown. CDR1 and CDR2 (SGHRS, YFSETQ) derive from the germline V gene. Inclusive of the bounding cysteine and phenylalanine, the CDR3 is 16 residues long. A DNA sequence was not provided. This sample was included in a study of CXCR3-negative and CXCR3-positive naive CD8 T cells (dated by TCRdb to the late 2010s). The study in broad terms: About 135 million TRB reads were obtained in total, roughly 1.5 +/- 0.3 million reads per library. Diversity and physicochemical repertoire analyses covered approximately 10 donors pooled from two independent experiments. Naive subsets from about 5 donors and memory cells from 3 donors were included in the TRBV-TRBJ cluster analysis. General study outcomes and caveats: Because surface CD5, which is linked to self-reactivity in mice, was comparable between the naive subsets, TCR interaction strength was also inferred from TRB CDR3 physicochemical properties. Similar TRBV-TRBJ usage was shown by naive CXCR3-negative and CXCR3-positive cells from the same donor, whereas distinct patterns were shown by memory cells. Repertoire diversity was comparably high in both naive subsets but much lower in memory CD8+ T cells. CXCR3 expression partially decreased after cryopreservation, so most assays used freshly isolated PBMCs.

For each CD8+ T cell subset, flow sorting was done in triplicate, and a few hundred thousand cells per subset went directly into RLT lysis buffer. Using standard density gradient centrifugation, peripheral blood mononuclear cells were isolated from buffy coats. An RNeasy Mini Kit was used to extract total RNA from the sorted cells. Sequencing used a NextSeq 550. The Human TCR Profiling Kit (MiLaboratory) was used to make UMI-labeled 5' RACE TRB cDNA libraries. The full amount of extracted RNA was used for cDNA synthesis, and the full amount of resulting cDNA was used for PCR amplification. The libraries were made side by side, with each library going through the same number of PCR cycles. The authors processed their data as follows. With a minimum of two reads required per UMI, MIGEC and MiXCR pulled out about 53,000 +/- 10,000 unique UMI-labeled TRB cDNA molecules from each library. Each library averaged about 40,000 +/- 10,000 functional in-frame TRB CDR3 nucleotide clonotypes without stop codons. Diversity metrics, including normalized Shannon-Wiener and Chao1, were computed in VDJtools after downsampling to 5000 UMI-labeled TRB molecules per sample. Clonotype-size-weighted physicochemical properties of the central five CDR3 residues (interaction energy, strength, volume and Kidera factor 4) were computed in VDJtools. Through TCRdb reprocessing, the reads give one entry per CDR3 protein sequence; DNA is omitted. It is TCRdb's table, rather than the study itself, that gives the V and J calls and clone size. The table of this sample itemizes about 40,000 distinct CDR3 sequences. Clones ranked in the top ten supply roughly 8% of the sample.

Sequenced: memory CD8+ T cells from blood. This specimen's cell subset or site label, per the study, means: conventional CD8+ memory T cells (TMEM), sorted as controls. The source is a human donor in good health. Some clones in this sample may be carry-over from other donors' samples. The rearrangement combines TRBV5-1 with TRBJ2-2; TCRdb calls TRBD2, which cannot be checked without DNA. CDR3 loop: CASRDRRDLNTGELFF. Reference TRBV5-1 and TRBJ2-2 genes cover what lies past the CDR3, so the full variable domain is KAGVTQTPRYLIKTRGQQVTLSCSPISGHRSVSWYQQTPGQGLQFLFEYFSETQRNKGNFPGRFSGRQFSNSRSEMNVSTLELGDSALYLCASRDRRDLNTGELFFGEGSRLTVL.